This note documents a single T cell receptor (beta chain) sequence. This clone was seen only once. Its antigen is not yet known. Base qualities were left out, and no much larger clone turns up one base away. The sample comes from a study of cytomegalovirus exposure and HLA in healthy donors (TCRdb year 2017). In the study overall: According to an earlier analysis of 587 of the donors, about 180 million T cells yielded 117 million unique TCR beta sequences and 276 Gb of sequence data. HLA typing covered class I and class II loci at four-digit resolution. To predict cytomegalovirus infection status, the study brought together high-throughput TCR immunosequencing, statistical association of individual TCRs with disease status, and machine learning. About five DR-DQ haplotypes were treated as single units for association and clustering because of strong linkage in the cohort. In a later genetic analysis, genome-wide SNP genotypes for about 65% of the 666 donors were used, and that subset was treated as a discovery cohort. Among around 400 genotyped donors of the cohort, an average of around 220,000 unique TCR beta nucleotide sequences was sequenced per donor, of which about 19% were non-productive. The later analysis used no new phenotypic data to find candidate immune exposures, relying instead on TCR beta sequences and their occurrence across donors. An earlier analysis of approximately 640 of the donors applied high-throughput TCR beta sequencing to assess whether each TCR beta V gene segment acted as functional or pseudogenic. The genetic ancestry cluster associated with self-reported Caucasian donors included roughly 84% of the roughly 410 genotyped donors. Every discovery cohort repertoire had been produced on one sequencing platform. An early release covering roughly 640 HLA-typed donors comprised about 300 gigabases of sequencing data and around 80 million unique TCR sequences. To study patterns of TCR occurrence, a later analysis re-analyzed previously published TCR beta repertoires from more than 550 donors and added high-resolution HLA genotyping. In addition to the first cohort of approximately 650 subjects, a separate validation cohort of approximately 120 different subjects was used. Alongside the repertoire data, information on donor age, sex, ethnicity and CMV serostatus was compiled. The study aimed to test whether cataloging public T cell receptors could reveal signatures of past pathogen exposure. The number of typed donors differed by locus: about 620-640 for A, B, C, DRB1 and DQB1; approximately 540 for DQA1; over 600 for DPA1; and around 490 for DPB1. Using immunosequencing, the study profiled T cell repertoires from approximately 700 subjects and related those repertoires to cytomegalovirus serostatus. General findings and caveats noted by the study authors: Immune exposure information for the cohort was limited to CMV serostatus. In vitro tests confirmed that a few of the cytomegalovirus-associated TCR beta chains recognize cytomegalovirus antigens. The 87-base-pair reads could not distinguish some IMGT-functional V segments, including TRBV6-2 and TRBV6-3, so those segments were excluded. Strong co-occurrence of HLA alleles, especially DR and DQ, made assigning TCR associations to individual alleles difficult. A cluster of highly shared sequence variants was judged likely to be a technical artifact of the sequencing pipeline. Compared with the roughly 700-donor mean, donors in an Asian-associated ancestry cluster had fewer N-insertions in productive TCRs, according to a later genetic analysis. In a later analysis, TCR association rates were found to vary across HLA loci, with the most associated TCRs seen for DRB1 alleles and the fewest for HLA-C alleles. Because counts were too low, roughly 17 rarely observed V segments, including chromosome 9 orphons, were left out of the earlier analysis of a few hundred of the donors. Most TCR sequences were seen in very few donors, while some public TCRs were found in many individuals. In this cohort, only TCR beta chains were sequenced, and detectable features were limited by the absence of alpha or paired-chain data. In a later analysis, HLA-associated TCR beta chains were found to be more clonally expanded and to have lower generation probabilities than equally common non-associated chains. Sequencing depth was assumed to be roughly uniform across donors in the presence/absence analyses, though that assumption may not hold. A later analysis found that most CMV-associated TCR beta chains appeared HLA-restricted, with HLA associations seemingly driven largely by CMV exposure. Linkage disequilibrium might explain the correlated functional status among segregating V segments, but an unknown experimental factor could not be ruled out. A total of 150 to 200 TCR beta chains were listed by the study as associated with cytomegalovirus. An association between a missense DCLRE1C variant and V-gene and J-gene trimming of TCR beta chains was found in a later genetic analysis and replicated in an independent cohort. A further reported finding was that TCR beta sequences accurately predicted the HLA-A and HLA-B alleles for most subjects in the first cohort. HLA typing was unavailable for some donors at each locus, so association tests used only the typed subset. Broadly in line with IMGT annotations, most TCR beta V segments showed up in productive rearrangements about 87% or about 30% of the time in an earlier analysis of 587 of the donors. At a false discovery rate of 0.05, a later analysis linked 15,000 to 20,000 TCR beta sequences to specific HLA alleles. The classifier was reported to diagnose cytomegalovirus status with high specificity and sensitivity in both the original cohort and the validation cohort. According to the authors, the approach could potentially be generalized to other disease states and immunological phenotypes. In a later analysis, several top co-occurrence clusters were reported to appear linked to parvovirus B19, influenza, CMV and Epstein-Barr virus.

Reading the germline V gene (reference sequence) gives CDR1 SEHNR and CDR2 FQNEAQ. The cysteine opens and the phenylalanine closes a CDR3 of 11 amino acids. Of the read, only the CDR3 DNA is kept; its 33 bases are in frame from base 1. V is reduced by 2 bases and J by 13 bases, leaving a spacing of 11 bases between them. In total, about 650 healthy bone marrow donors made up the cohort. All cohort members were sampled while nominally healthy, although unrecorded immune exposures were likely present. The donor was CMV seronegative and belonged to the group of around 400 seronegative cohort members. A peripheral blood sample was provided by each donor, and peripheral blood mononuclear cells were used for TCR beta sequencing. Genomic DNA was extracted from the blood cell samples with the Qiagen DNeasy Blood Extraction Kit. The library was produced with the immunoSEQ multiplex PCR assay. The multiplex PCR relied on a mix of 60 forward primers for TCR Vbeta segments and 13 reverse primers for TCR Jbeta segments. The CDR3 region of rearranged TCR beta genes was amplified from genomic DNA with a multiplex PCR assay. Amplified TCR beta libraries were sequenced as 87-base-pair reads on the Illumina HiSeq System. The paper's data handling went like this. Across the 600 to 700 repertoires, a later analysis counted approximately 75 million unique TCR beta chains, roughly 11 million of which were shared by at least two donors. Raw reads were error-corrected and collapsed into unique sequences with a nearest-neighbor algorithm that merged closely related sequences to remove PCR and sequencing errors. To assign V, D and J gene segments, CDR3 sequences were aligned to IMGT reference sequences. For a sequence to be retained, a match of at least six nucleotides was required to both a V gene segment and a J gene segment. Rearrangements were classified as productive when the CDR3 lacked stop codons and remained in frame with V and J, and all other rearrangements were classified as non-productive. CDR3 was defined by IMGT convention, running from the second conserved V-encoded cysteine to the conserved J-encoded phenylalanine. Sequences without an unambiguous match to a single V gene segment were excluded from the earlier analysis of 587 of the donors. An earlier analysis of around 600 of the donors classified V segments as functional when productive rearrangements were above 56.7% and as segregating when the standard deviation between donors was above 5%. A statistical classification framework was developed to diagnose cytomegalovirus status using the catalog of TCR beta chain sequences. In a later analysis, V and J genes were assigned by comparing TCR nucleotide sequences against IMGT/GENE-DB human TR gene sequences. The TCRdist pipeline was used in a later analysis to assign CDR3 sequences and most-parsimonious VDJ recombination scenarios. In a later analysis, each TCR beta chain was defined by its CDR3 amino acid sequence together with its V-gene family, and reads lacking a unique V-gene family were excluded. To address suspected cross-contamination and a sequencing artifact, a later analysis removed 450 to 700 highly shared, low-generation-probability nucleotide sequences. In a later analysis, a clonal expansion index was calculated for each public chain from normalized within-repertoire ranks of inferred template counts. A later analysis computed generation probabilities with a VDJ recombination model fitted to out-of-frame rearrangements, and checked the results against IGoR. Hypergeometric tests were used in a later analysis to score TCR-TCR, TCR-HLA and TCR-CMV co-occurrence, with a repertoire-size bias correction applied to the TCR pairs. False discovery rates were estimated in a later analysis by permuting HLA or CMV assignments 20 times. In a later analysis, co-occurring TCRs were grouped using DBSCAN, and TCRdist sequence similarity was added for clustering within HLA-allele-positive subsets. For co-occurrence clustering, repertoires with fewer than 30,000 or more than 120,000 public chains were excluded, along with a handful of repertoires with anomalous nucleotide sharing. What TCRdb holds here is the immuneACCESS table cut down to in-frame rearrangements. Part of the clones is not present; checked against another copy, under half of the missing clones reflect an unresolved V gene, and the others are unexplained. That table gives V, J and clone size, and the DNA gave D and trimming. The sample yields 95,000 to 150,000 clones; 55% to 75% were counted once. Approximately 3.8% of the sample belongs to the ten largest clones.

The chain is made from TRBV7-9 and TRBJ1-2, with no confident D gene call. This receptor was identified in a man younger than 45 in good health and CMV-seronegative. Sequenced input: PBMCs. The CDR3 protein is CASSLYGEITF. The nucleotides read TGTGCCAGCAGCTTATACGGGGAGATCACCTTC.